These 22 T cell receptor beta chains originate from one sample sequenced in a study of cytomegalovirus exposure and HLA in healthy donors. Primers included in the PCR were 60 Vbeta and 13 Jbeta primers. Assay: immunoSEQ multiplex PCR; the TCRdb copy retains only in-frame clones and omits some. The data show 30,000 to 40,000 clones, with roughly 69% seen just once and about 6% held by the top ten. The sequencing sample was made of PBMCs. The receptors originated from a young man in good health and CMV-seronegative.

This chain links TRBV6-5 with TRBJ1-4, with a weak D call TRBD1 (5 bases). Trimming cost V 9 bases and J 2 bases, with 10 bases left between them. The CDR3 spans 13 residues. CDR1 is MNHEY, CDR2 SVGAGI, per germline. DNA for the CDR3: TGTGCCAGTCGCAGGGTTACTAATGAAAAACTGTTTTTT. Translating it yields CASRRVTNEKLFF.

The genes are TRBV7-8 and TRBJ2-1, with D uncertain. Germline CDR1 and CDR2: SGHVS and FQNEAQ. V was shortened by 2 bases and J by 5 bases, with 7 bases between the two germline ends. CDR3 size: 13 residues. The CDR3: CASSLLTNNEQFF. The CDR3 DNA follows: TGTGCCAGCAGCTTACTAACTAACAATGAGCAGTTCTTC.

This chain connects TRBV6-5 to TRBJ1-4; no reliable D call. The CDR3 length is 14 residues. V shed 5 bases and J shed 2 bases, with 9 bases lying between them. Looked up from germline, CDR1 is MNHEY and CDR2 is SVGAGI. The CDR3 loop is CASSLTVTNEKLFF. For the CDR3, the DNA is TGTGCCAGCAGTCTAACAGTTACTAATGAAAAACTGTTTTTT.

Only a few counts were recorded for this clone. The chain uses TRBV28 and TRBJ1-6; a possible D gene is TRBD1 (5 bases). The CDR3 extends over 15 amino acids. Trimming shortened V by 3 bases and J by 5 bases, and 11 bases separated the two germline ends. Germline loops: CDR1 MDHEN, CDR2 SYDVKM. CDR3 sequence (DNA): TGTGCCAGCAGTTTTGCAGGGTTGAATAATTCACCCCTCCACTTT. This encodes CASSFAGLNNSPLHF.

The chain combines TRBV6-5 with TRBJ2-5, with 12 bases lining up with TRBD2. The DNA end favors TRBJ2-7, so the J call may be wrong. Germline V lookup: CDR1 MNHEY, CDR2 SVGAGI. The CDR3 totals 15 residues. CDR3 sequence (DNA): TGTGCCAGCAGATCCCTAGCGGGAGGGCCCCACGAGCAGTACTTC. Its translation is CASRSLAGGPHEQYF.

This clone came up once. The chain carries TRBV4-1 and TRBJ2-1, with 8 bases lining up with TRBD2. Germline V gene data show CDR1 as MGHRA and CDR2 as YSYEKL. V lost 1 base and J lost 11; bases outside the gene matches: 7. The CDR3 consists of 14 residues. CDR3 amino acids: CASSQVPSGGKQFF. Here the CDR3 DNA reads TGCGCCAGCAGCCAAGTACCCAGCGGGGGAAAGCAGTTCTTC.

The genes are TRBV6-1 and TRBJ1-6; the D gene is possibly TRBD1 (6 bases). Trimming took off 7 bases at V and 4 bases at J, with 11 bases between the two ends. This CDR3 comprises 14 residues. Germline-derived CDR1 and CDR2 are MNHNS and SASEGT. CDR3 in amino acids: CASIKQGYNSPLHF. CDR3 in DNA: TGTGCCAGCATCAAACAGGGTTATAATTCACCCCTCCACTTT.

This clone appeared once. The chain uses TRBV6-5 and TRBJ1-5; 7 bases agree with TRBD1. V was clipped by 6 bases and J by 1 base; unmatched bases: 6. This CDR3 contains 15 residues. Germline CDR1 is MNHEY and CDR2 is SVGAGI. CDR3 sequence (DNA): TGTGCCAGCAGCAGAACGGGACAGAGCAATCAGCCCCAGCATTTT. It is translated as CASSRTGQSNQPQHF.

The J gene is TRBJ1-4, the V gene TRBV13, with a weak D call TRBD1 (6 bases). The germline CDR1 and CDR2 sequences are PRHDT and FYEKMQ (reference sequence). Trimming left V 5 bases short and J 8 bases short, with 12 bases between. CDR3 length: 13 residues. This chain's CDR3 is CASSPPRGEKLFF. Written as DNA, the CDR3 is TGTGCCAGCAGCCCCCCAAGGGGGGAAAAACTGTTTTTT.

The gene calls are TRBV2 and TRBJ1-5, with D unresolved. V gave up 6 bases and J gave up 6 bases, with 6 bases separating them. The CDR3 loop spans 11 amino acids. Germline values: CDR1 SNHLY, CDR2 FYNNEI. Here the CDR3 reads CASRHGQPQHF. CDR3 sequence (DNA): TGTGCCAGCAGGCACGGTCAGCCCCAGCATTTT.

The rearrangement uses TRBV9 and TRBJ2-2; TRBD2 might be the D (6 bases). The CDR3 covers 14 residues. The V end lost 4 bases, the J end lost 4 bases, and 11 bases lay between the germline ends. Germline V gene data show CDR1 as SGDLS and CDR2 as YYNGEE. The DNA for the CDR3 is TGTGCCAGCAGCCTGGCCGGGGGCACCGGGGAGCTGTTTTTT. It yields the protein CASSLAGGTGELFF. Full variable domain (missing parts from reference TRBV9 and TRBJ2-2): DSGVTQTPKHLITATGQRVTLRCSPRSGDLSVYWYQQSLDQGLQFLIQYYNGEERAKGNILERFSAQQFPDLHSELNLSSLELGDSALYFCASSLAGGTGELFFGEGSRLTVL.

CDR3 nucleotide sequence: TGTGCCAGCAGTTTACGGCGGGACAGCAGCCAATCCTATAATTCACCCCTCCACTTT. It yields the protein CASSLRRDSSQSYNSPLHF. The chain recombines TRBV28 with TRBJ1-6, with 7 bases aligning to TRBD1. The CDR3 sequence is 19 residues long. V shed 2 bases, J shed 1 base, and the junction held 11 bases outside the gene matches. CDR1 MDHEN and CDR2 SYDVKM come from the germline V gene.

The rearrangement joins TRBV4-1 to TRBJ2-2; D is uncertain. Germline-derived CDR1 and CDR2 are MGHRA and YSYEKL. CDR3 length: 15 amino acids. Trimming removed 4 bases from V and 5 bases from J, with 14 bases in between. The CDR3 region is CASSRISTLTGELFF. CDR3 nucleotide sequence: TGCGCCAGCAGCCGGATATCGACACTGACCGGGGAGCTGTTTTTT.

This clone was picked up a small number of times. CDR3 in DNA: TGCGCCAGCAGCCAGGAGGAGGTAGGGTTCCACGAGCAGTACTTC. Protein product: CASSQEEVGFHEQYF. The gene calls are TRBV4-3 and TRBJ2-7; D possibly corresponds to TRBD2 (5 bases). This CDR3 is 15 amino acids long. The V and J ends lost 3 bases and 5 bases respectively, with 17 bases between them. In germline, CDR1 is LGHNA, CDR2 YSLEER.

The V gene is TRBV15, the J gene TRBJ1-2; D is ambiguous. Germline V gives CDR1 LNHNV, CDR2 YYDKDF (reference sequence). V shed 0 bases and J shed 5 bases, with 4 bases lying between them. The CDR3 spans 12 residues. The CDR3 sequence is CATSREQYGYTF. The CDR3 DNA reads as TGTGCCACCAGCAGAGAACAGTATGGCTACACCTTC.

The rearrangement joins TRBV7-2 to TRBJ1-1, with TRBD1 identical over 8 bases. V shed 6 bases and J 4 bases; nucleotides not matched to a gene: 4. The CDR3 consists of 13 residues. Per the germline V gene, CDR1 is SGHTA and CDR2 is FQGNSA. CDR3 DNA: TGTGCCAGCAGACAACAGGGGGTCACTGAAGCTTTCTTT. Encoded protein: CASRQQGVTEAFF.

The rearrangement joins TRBV29-1 to TRBJ1-2, with TRBD1 matching over 9 bases. The junction had 10 bases not matched to a gene; V was cut back by 1 base and J by 7 bases. CDR1 is SQVTM, CDR2 ANQGSEA, per germline. The CDR3 is 15 residues long. Here the CDR3 reads CSVEGFGQGSGGYTF. CDR3 coding DNA: TGCAGCGTTGAAGGTTTCGGACAGGGGAGCGGTGGCTACACCTTC.

V gene TRBV7-9 combines with J gene TRBJ1-6; unclear D gene. There are 15 residues in the CDR3. The ends were cut back, 5 bases at V and 7 bases at J, with 15 bases in the middle. Germline CDR1 is SEHNR and CDR2 is FQNEAQ (reference sequence). In DNA, the CDR3 is TGTGCCAGCAGCCCCTCCGGACTGGGGAATTCACCCCTCCACTTT. This translates into CASSPSGLGNSPLHF.

This chain uses TRBV25-1 with TRBJ2-5; a possible D gene is TRBD1 (5 bases). Germline CDR1 is MGHDK and CDR2 is SYGVNS. Trimming took 8 bases from V and 0 from J, leaving 16 bases between them. The length of the CDR3 is 15 residues. The CDR3 loop is CASGQLTRYQETQYF. In nucleotides, the CDR3 is TGTGCCAGCGGACAACTTACCCGGTACCAAGAGACCCAGTACTTC.

CDR3 loop: CASSQDGQETQYF. In DNA form, the CDR3 reads TGTGCCAGCAGCCAAGACGGGCAAGAGACCCAGTACTTC. J is TRBJ2-5 and V is TRBV4-2; D is unclear. The CDR3 has 13 amino acids. Germline V gene data show CDR1 as LGHNA and CDR2 as YNFKEQ. V lost 0 bases and J 2 bases, leaving 4 bases between the germline ends.

In this sample, this clone turned up a few times. The chain uses TRBV11-3 and TRBJ2-1; a weak D match, TRBD1 (5 bases). Between the trimmed V and J ends, which lost 5 bases and 7 bases, there was a span of 12 bases. This CDR3 region has 13 residues. Looked up from germline, CDR1 is SGHNT and CDR2 is YENEEA. The CDR3 loop is CASSQGERNEQFF. As DNA, the CDR3 is TGTGCCAGCAGCCAGGGCGAGAGGAATGAGCAGTTCTTC.

J is TRBJ2-5 and V is TRBV4-2; the match to TRBD2 covers 12 bases. CDR3 length: 20 amino acids. With V trimmed by 0 bases and J by 5 bases, 16 bases remained unmatched. CDR1 and CDR2 from the germline V gene are LGHNA and YNFKEQ. DNA of the CDR3: TGTGCCAGCAGCCAAGAGAGGGTAAAGTTTACTAGCGGGGGGCTGGAGACCCAGTACTTC. Translation gives CASSQERVKFTSGGLETQYF.